This TCR beta chain was sequenced for a study of Graves' ophthalmopathy and Graves' hyperthyroidism. Study-wide context: By definition, stable hyperthyroidism involved no ophthalmopathy within 18 months of follow-up.

The table lists this clonotype with many counts. Antigen specificity is unknown. As the template, RNA transcripts were used to amplify TCR beta CDR3 regions. First-round RT-PCR used HTBI primers; second-round multiplex PCR followed. TCRdb used MiXCR to reprocess the multiplex PCR reads, holding one entry per CDR3 protein. The table records over a million distinct CDR3 sequences, about 40% of them present only once. Study-level findings and limits: Sensitivity of roughly 88% and specificity of roughly 80% were achieved when a 13-signature model separated ophthalmopathy from stable hyperthyroidism. Most thyroid clonotypes with frequency above 0.001 were detected in blood too.

Germline V gene sequence: CDR1 SGHRS, CDR2 YFSETQ. CDR3 length equals 15 residues. With 5 bases clipped from V and 6 bases from J, the junction kept 11 bases outside the gene matches. Serum thyroxine and TRAb, along with clinical symptoms, thyroid ultrasound and orbital computed tomography, were what diagnosis relied on. The receptor was derived from an adult man with Graves' hyperthyroidism. Sequencing used peripheral blood or thyroid tissue (not recorded which). The chain recombines TRBV5-1 with TRBJ1-1; 9 nucleotides agree with TRBD1. CDR3 sequence: CASSFTGGAKAEAFF. CDR3 DNA sequence: TGCGCCAGCAGTTTCACAGGGGGCGCAAAAGCTGAAGCTTTCTTT. Filled out from reference TRBV5-1 and TRBJ1-1, the complete variable domain reads KAGVTQTPRYLIKTRGQQVTLSCSPISGHRSVSWYQQTPGQGLQFLFEYFSETQRNKGNFPGRFSGRQFSNSRSEMNVSTLELGDSALYLCASSFTGGAKAEAFFGQGTRLTVV.